This record concerns one T cell receptor (beta chain) sequence. This sample stems from a study of blood T cell repertoires in COVID-19. Study summary: Collection of acute and convalescent COVID-19 samples took place in the United States, Italy and Spain. The cDNA or gDNA used as material had been derived from T cells, B-cell-depleted T cells, or PBMCs.

The germline V gene encodes CDR1 SGHRS and CDR2 YFSETQ. CDR3 length: 14 residues. V lost 2 bases and J lost 4; bases outside the gene matches: 5. Sequencing used immunoSEQ multiplex PCR; TCRdb keeps in-frame clones, though not all of them. The sample has fewer than 300,000 clones, approximately 85% seen once; the top ten hold 13%. This clonotype was obtained from a human donor in a cohort sampled during active COVID-19. Input material: peripheral blood. The rearrangement uses TRBV5-1 and TRBJ2-7, with 8 bases matching TRBD2. In nucleotides, the CDR3 is TGCGCCAGCAGCTTTAGCGGGACTGGGTACGAGCAGTACTTC. This encodes CASSFSGTGYEQYF.